This T cell receptor beta chain was captured in a study of Graves' ophthalmopathy and Graves' hyperthyroidism. The overall study: Peripheral blood was gathered at first diagnosis, ahead of any treatment whatsoever. Study-level points and caveats: Most expanded clonotypes in thyroid above 0.001 frequency also showed up in blood.

Using RNA transcripts, the TCR beta CDR3 regions were amplified. The workflow started with a first-round RT-PCR run with HTBI primers and then moved on to a second-round multiplex PCR. TCRdb passed the multiplex PCR reads through MiXCR, listing each CDR3 protein once. The profile covers more than 40,000 distinct CDR3 sequences, with around 48% appearing a single time and about 24% taken by the ten largest. Points on this clonotype: What it binds is unknown.

Diagnoses were established from clinical symptoms, serum thyroxine, TRAb, thyroid ultrasound and orbital computed tomography. The PBMCs were taken from roughly 9.3 ml of fresh peripheral blood. The CDR3 is made up of 15 amino acids. The germline V gene encodes CDR1 SQVTM and CDR2 ANQGSEA. With 7 bases removed from V and 2 bases from J, the gap between germline ends came to 18 bases. The source is an adult man with Graves' ophthalmopathy. This sequence joins TRBV29-1 and TRBJ1-3; a weak D match, TRBD1 (5 bases). The sample taken for sequencing was peripheral blood. For the CDR3, the DNA is TGCAGCGCCTCCGCGTGGCAGGGAGCTGGAAACACCATATATTTT. Protein product: CSASAWQGAGNTIYF.